This record concerns one T cell receptor (beta chain) sequence. Its antigen is unidentified. Per the germline V gene, CDR1 is GTSNPN and CDR2 is SVGIG (reference sequence). V was clipped by 4 bases and J by 3 bases, with 12 bases between them. This CDR3 comprises 13 residues. The record originates from a study of T cell responses to AZD1222 COVID-19 vaccine. Study results and limitations: Among spike-specific TCRs, nearly half reportedly target unmutated variant regions. The breadth and depth of Spike-specific TCRs increased once two AZD1222 doses had been given. Spike-wide coverage was observed for vaccine-associated CD4 TCRs, with dominant responses at 160-218 and 743-854. Sampling that yielded the repertoires occurred only after the peak T cell response.

Sequencing used immunoSEQ multiplex PCR; TCRdb keeps in-frame clones, though not all of them. The table lists more than 75,000 clones, roughly 87% of them singletons, with roughly 1.7% in the top ten. The chain employs TRBV30 and TRBJ1-2; D unresolved. The clonotype originates from an adult in good health. The starting material was peripheral blood, obtained on day 0 of AZD1222 vaccination. CDR3 coding DNA: TGTGCCTGGATTGGCGGGAGGCACTATGGCTACACCTTC. This codes for CAWIGGRHYGYTF.